Following are 16 T cell receptor beta chains from one sample sequenced in a study of CD8+CD57+ T cells in acquired aplastic anemia. Patients selected for sequencing had displayed CD8+CD57+ cell expansion by flow cytometry. The study profiled TCR beta VDJ and CDR3 using genomic DNA as template. TCRdb redid the calling of the reads with MiXCR, one entry per CDR3 protein. The top ten clones hold roughly 61% of a sample with 200,000 to 250,000 distinct CDR3 sequences, 60% to 80% of them seen once. What was sequenced was sorted CD4+, CD8+, or CD8+CD57+ T cells (not recorded which) from PBMCs. These receptors all stem from a human donor with aplastic anemia.

J is TRBJ1-3 and V is TRBV7-2; D unresolved. Germline CDR1 SGHTA, CDR2 FQGNSA. CDR3 length equals 14 residues. Trimming took off 1 base at V and 9 bases at J, with 13 bases between the two ends. The CDR3 sequence is CASSLERVGVTIYF. The CDR3 DNA reads TGTGCCAGCAGCTTAGAACGAGTGGGTGTCACCATATATTTT.

The chain has TRBV6-5 and TRBJ2-1; 7 bases agree with TRBD2. Losses at the gene ends were 2 bases for V and 2 bases for J; bases not matched to a gene: 3. CDR1 is MNHEY and CDR2 is SVGAGI in the germline V gene. The CDR3 covers 15 residues. The CDR3 DNA reads as TGTGCCAGCAGTTACGGGGGAGGGACCTACAATGAGCAGTTCTTC. It is translated as CASSYGGGTYNEQFF.

A single count supports this clonotype. As DNA, the CDR3 is TGTGCCACCAGCAGAACACCTCCGGGACAGGGGTTGAATGAGCAGTTCTTC. This encodes CATSRTPPGQGLNEQFF. The V and J genes are TRBV15 and TRBJ2-1, with 10 bases lining up with TRBD1. V dropped 2 bases and J dropped 7; count of bases not matched to a gene: 11. CDR1 is LNHNV and CDR2 is YYDKDF in the germline V gene (reference sequence). This CDR3 comprises 17 residues.

The chain couples TRBV15 to TRBJ2-5, with 10 bases that match TRBD2. V was clipped by 0 bases and J by 5 bases; unmatched bases: 12. The CDR3 covers 18 residues. The germline V gene encodes CDR1 LNHNV and CDR2 YYDKDF (reference sequence). The CDR3 spells CATSREGRSGRAGETQYF. In nucleotides, the CDR3 is TGTGCCACCAGCAGAGAGGGACGGAGCGGGAGGGCCGGGGAGACCCAGTACTTC.

This chain uses TRBV7-3 with TRBJ1-1; perhaps TRBD1 as D (5 bases). This CDR3 has 14 amino acids. V lost 6 bases, J lost 1 base, and 12 bases lay in between. CDR1 is SGHTA, CDR2 FQGTGA, per germline. CDR3 nucleotide sequence: TGTGCCAGCAGTCCGATGGGGGGGAACACTGAAGCTTTCTTT. Translating gives CASSPMGGNTEAFF.

The chain is built from TRBV15 and TRBJ2-3, with D perhaps TRBD1 (6 bases). The CDR3 runs to 15 residues. V lost 5 bases to trimming and J lost 3 bases, with 15 bases between them. The V gene's germline CDR1 is LNHNV and CDR2 YYDKDF (reference sequence). This chain's CDR3 is CATSAHRVWTDTQYF. The CDR3 DNA follows: TGTGCCACCAGCGCTCACAGGGTGTGGACAGATACGCAGTATTTT.

The rearrangement uses TRBV7-6 and TRBJ1-5, with 9 bases lining up with TRBD1. Germline trimming cut 5 bases from V and 5 bases from J; bases unmatched to any gene: 4. This CDR3 has 14 residues. Germline CDR1 is SGHVS and CDR2 is FNYEAQ. The CDR3 sequence is CASSRGTGHQPQHF. As DNA, the CDR3 is TGTGCCAGCAGCCGTGGGACAGGGCATCAGCCCCAGCATTTT.

This chain links TRBV7-9 with TRBJ2-5, with no clear D. From germline, CDR1 is SEHNR and CDR2 FQNEAQ (reference sequence). V was cut by 1 base and J by 3 bases, with 12 bases left in between. This CDR3 has 15 amino acids. In DNA form, the CDR3 reads TGTGCCAGCAGCTTAGGGACGCAAGAAGAAGAGACCCAGTACTTC. Protein: CASSLGTQEEETQYF.

This clonotype has ten or more counts. The rearrangement links TRBV28 to TRBJ2-7, with 7 bases aligning to TRBD1. Per germline, CDR1 MDHEN and CDR2 SYDVKM. J gave up 6 bases and V 7 bases, and 9 bases lay outside the gene matches. The CDR3 sequence is 13 residues long. The CDR3 coding sequence is TGTGCCAGCATGGAGACAGGGCAGACCGAGCAGTACTTC. Its protein product is CASMETGQTEQYF.

Only a few counts were recorded for this clonotype. J is TRBJ2-3 and V is TRBV5-6; 10 bases are shared with TRBD1. CDR3 length: 17 amino acids. Germline V gives CDR1 SGHDT, CDR2 YYEEEE. Trimming took 0 bases from V and 2 from J; bases not matched to a gene: 6. CDR3 sequence: CASSLGGTGVYTDTQYF. CDR3 nucleotide sequence: TGTGCCAGCAGCTTGGGGGGGACAGGGGTTTACACAGATACGCAGTATTTT.

The rearrangement joins TRBV5-1 to TRBJ2-5; 7 bases match TRBD2. Trimming took 2 bases from V and 2 from J; bases not matched to a gene: 6. This CDR3 has 15 amino acids. Germline V CDR1 and CDR2: SGHRS, YFSETQ. In DNA, the CDR3 is TGCGCCAGCAGCTTAAGGGAGGGGAGTCAAGAGACCCAGTACTTC. This encodes CASSLREGSQETQYF.

The chain uses TRBV25-1 and TRBJ1-4, with 7 bases aligning to TRBD1. Germline loops: CDR1 MGHDK, CDR2 SYGVNS. J was trimmed by 3 bases and V by 4 bases; bases with no gene match: 11. CDR3 length equals 17 residues. The CDR3 loop reads CASSASTGLRANEKLFF. The CDR3 DNA sequence: TGTGCCAGCAGTGCCTCGACAGGGCTTCGTGCTAATGAAAAACTGTTTTTT.

This clonotype was recorded once. CDR3 protein: CASRKEGQGPHEQYF. Written as DNA, the CDR3 is TGTGCCAGTAGAAAAGAGGGACAGGGTCCCCACGAGCAGTACTTC. The chain joins TRBV2 to TRBJ2-7; TRBD1 aligns across 9 bases. The CDR3 spans 15 residues. With 9 bases clipped from V and 5 bases from J, the junction kept 14 bases outside the gene matches. Germline V gene data show CDR1 as SNHLY and CDR2 as FYNNEI.

The J gene is TRBJ1-6, the V gene TRBV19; tentative D call: TRBD1 (5 bases). CDR1 and CDR2 (germline): LNHDA, SQIVND (reference sequence). The V and J ends lost 4 bases and 11 bases respectively, with 15 bases between them. This CDR3 region has 14 residues. Written as DNA, the CDR3 is TGTGCCAGTAGTACGGGCGGAGGGGAGACACCCCTCCACTTT. Translated: CASSTGGGETPLHF.

The chain is built from TRBV6-2 or TRBV6-3 and TRBJ2-1, with 11 bases identical to TRBD2. Unmatched junction bases numbered 8, after V lost 8 bases and J lost 2 bases. CDR1 is MNHEY and CDR2 is SVGEGT in the germline V gene. The CDR3 contains 16 residues. The DNA of the CDR3 is TGTGCCAGCGACGACGCACTAGCGGGAGCCTACAATGAGCAGTTCTTC. Protein product: CASDDALAGAYNEQFF.

The chain links TRBV9 to TRBJ2-2; D is perhaps TRBD1 (5 bases). The CDR3 sequence is 15 residues long. V lost 0 bases to trimming and J lost 6 bases, with 12 bases between them. The germline gives CDR1 SGDLS, CDR2 YYNGEE. The CDR3 DNA reads as TGTGCCAGCAGCGTAGGGGGCGAAGGATCCGGGGAGCTGTTTTTT. This encodes CASSVGGEGSGELFF.